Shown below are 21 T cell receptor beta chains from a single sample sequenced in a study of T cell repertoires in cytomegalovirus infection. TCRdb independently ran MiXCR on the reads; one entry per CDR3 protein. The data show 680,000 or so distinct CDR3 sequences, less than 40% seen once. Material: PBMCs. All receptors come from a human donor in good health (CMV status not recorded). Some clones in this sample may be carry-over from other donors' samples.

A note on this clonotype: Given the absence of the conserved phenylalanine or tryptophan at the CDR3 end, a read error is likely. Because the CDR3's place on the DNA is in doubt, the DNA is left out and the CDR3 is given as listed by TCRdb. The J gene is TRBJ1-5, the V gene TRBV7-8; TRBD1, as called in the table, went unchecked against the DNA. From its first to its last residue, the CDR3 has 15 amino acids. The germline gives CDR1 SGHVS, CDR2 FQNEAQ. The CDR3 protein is CASSLRAGGNQPQRV.

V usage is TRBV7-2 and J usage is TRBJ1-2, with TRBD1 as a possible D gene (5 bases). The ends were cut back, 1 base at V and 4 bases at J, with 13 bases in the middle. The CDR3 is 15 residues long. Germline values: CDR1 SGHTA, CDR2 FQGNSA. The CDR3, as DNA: TGTGCCAGCAGCTTAGGTTCCGGGGCGCCCTATGGCTACACCTTC. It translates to CASSLGSGAPYGYTF.

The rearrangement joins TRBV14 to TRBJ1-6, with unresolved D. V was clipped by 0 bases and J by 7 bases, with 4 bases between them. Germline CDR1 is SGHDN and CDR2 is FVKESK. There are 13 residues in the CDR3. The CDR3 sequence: CASSQDLNSPLHF. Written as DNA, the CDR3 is TGTGCCAGCAGCCAAGATCTAAATTCACCCCTCCACTTT.

CDR3 sequence (DNA): TGTGCCAGCAGTTGGAGGGGACTCTCCTACAATGAGCAGTTCTTC. This gives the protein CASSWRGLSYNEQFF. J is TRBJ2-1 and V is TRBV6-5, with D possibly being TRBD2 (6 bases). Trimming left V 4 bases short and J 0 bases short, with 10 bases between. From germline, CDR1 is MNHEY and CDR2 SVGAGI. CDR3 length: 15 residues.

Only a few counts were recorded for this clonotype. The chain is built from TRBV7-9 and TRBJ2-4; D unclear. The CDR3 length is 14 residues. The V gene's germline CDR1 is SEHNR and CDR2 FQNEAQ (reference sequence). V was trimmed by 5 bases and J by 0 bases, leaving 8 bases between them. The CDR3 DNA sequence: TGTGCCAGCAGCCAGGACCTAGCCAAAAACATTCAGTACTTC. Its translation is CASSQDLAKNIQYF.

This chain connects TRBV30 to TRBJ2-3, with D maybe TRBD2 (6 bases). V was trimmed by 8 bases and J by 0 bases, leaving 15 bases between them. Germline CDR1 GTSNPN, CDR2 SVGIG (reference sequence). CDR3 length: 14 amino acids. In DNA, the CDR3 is TGTGCCGGGGCGGAGACTAGAAGCACAGATACGCAGTATTTT. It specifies CAGAETRSTDTQYF. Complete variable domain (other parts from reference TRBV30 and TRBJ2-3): SQTIHQWPATLVQPVGSPLSLECTVEGTSNPNLYWYRQAAGRGLQLLFYSVGIGQISSEVPQNLSASRPQDRQFILSSKKLLLSDSGFYLCAGAETRSTDTQYFGPGTRLTVL.

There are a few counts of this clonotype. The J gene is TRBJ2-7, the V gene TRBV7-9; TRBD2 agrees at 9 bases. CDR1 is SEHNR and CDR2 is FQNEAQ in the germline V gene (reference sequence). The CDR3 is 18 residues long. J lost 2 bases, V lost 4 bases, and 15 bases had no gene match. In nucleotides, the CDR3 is TGTGCCAGCAGCTCTGCCCGGATGACTAGCGGAAGGCCCTACGAGCAGTACTTC. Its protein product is CASSSARMTSGRPYEQYF.

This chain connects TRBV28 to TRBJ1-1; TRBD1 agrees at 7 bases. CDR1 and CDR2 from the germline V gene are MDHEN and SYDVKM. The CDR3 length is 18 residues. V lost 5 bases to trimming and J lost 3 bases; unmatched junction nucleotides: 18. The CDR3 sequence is CASSPWAGGRVEDTEAFF. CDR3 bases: TGTGCCAGCAGTCCCTGGGCAGGGGGTCGAGTGGAAGACACTGAAGCTTTCTTT. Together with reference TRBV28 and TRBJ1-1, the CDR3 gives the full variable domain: DVKVTQSSRYLVKRTGEKVFLECVQDMDHENMFWYRQDPGLGLRLIYFSYDVKMKEKGDIPEGYSVSREKKERFSLILESASTNQTSMYLCASSPWAGGRVEDTEAFFGQGTRLTVV.

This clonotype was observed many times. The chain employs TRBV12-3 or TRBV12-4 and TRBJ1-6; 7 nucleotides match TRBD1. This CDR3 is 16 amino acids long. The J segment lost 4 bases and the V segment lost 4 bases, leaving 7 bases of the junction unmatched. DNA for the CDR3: TGTGCCAGCAGTTCCCCCGGGACAGCGTATAATTCACCCCTCCACTTT. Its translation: CASSSPGTAYNSPLHF.

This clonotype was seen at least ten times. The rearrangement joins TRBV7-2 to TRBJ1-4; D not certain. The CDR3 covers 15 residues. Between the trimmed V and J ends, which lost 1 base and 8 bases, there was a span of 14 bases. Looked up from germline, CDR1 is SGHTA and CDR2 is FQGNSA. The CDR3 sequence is CASSLGTQPREKLFF. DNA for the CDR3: TGTGCCAGCAGCTTAGGGACTCAGCCTAGAGAAAAACTGTTTTTT.

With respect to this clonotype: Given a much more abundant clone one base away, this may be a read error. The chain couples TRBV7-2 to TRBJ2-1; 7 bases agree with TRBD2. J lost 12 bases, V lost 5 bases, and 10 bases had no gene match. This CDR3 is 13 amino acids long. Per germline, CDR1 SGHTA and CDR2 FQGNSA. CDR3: CASSARAGEGQFF. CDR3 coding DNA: TGTGCCAGCAGCGCTAGGGCGGGAGAGGGGCAGTTCTTC.

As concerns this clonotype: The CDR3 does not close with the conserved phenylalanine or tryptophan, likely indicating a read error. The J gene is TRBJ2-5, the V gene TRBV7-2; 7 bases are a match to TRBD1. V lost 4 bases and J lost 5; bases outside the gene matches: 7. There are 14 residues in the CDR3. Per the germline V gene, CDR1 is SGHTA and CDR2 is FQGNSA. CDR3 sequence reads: CASSSTGSWETQYL. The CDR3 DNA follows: TGTGCCAGCAGCTCGACAGGGTCTTGGGAGACCCAGTACTTA.

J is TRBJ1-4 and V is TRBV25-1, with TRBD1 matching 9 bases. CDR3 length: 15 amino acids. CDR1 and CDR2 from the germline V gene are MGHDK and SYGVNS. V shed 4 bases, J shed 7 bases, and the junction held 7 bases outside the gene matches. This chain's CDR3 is CASSGYRDRAEKLFF. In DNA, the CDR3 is TGTGCCAGCAGTGGCTACCGGGACAGGGCTGAAAAACTGTTTTTT.

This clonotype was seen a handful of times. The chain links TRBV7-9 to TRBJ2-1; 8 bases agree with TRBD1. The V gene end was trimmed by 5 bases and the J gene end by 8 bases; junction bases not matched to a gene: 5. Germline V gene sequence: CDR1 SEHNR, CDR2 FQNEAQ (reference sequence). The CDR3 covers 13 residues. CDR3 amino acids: CASSRQGYHEQFF. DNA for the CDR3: TGTGCCAGCAGCCGACAGGGGTACCATGAGCAGTTCTTC.

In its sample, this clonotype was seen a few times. The DNA of the CDR3 is TGCAGCGTTTCTCAGGGGACAGACTCTGGAAACACCATATATTTT. It specifies CSVSQGTDSGNTIYF. V and J are TRBV29-1 and TRBJ1-3; 7 nucleotides align to TRBD1. Germline trimming cut 5 bases from V and 0 bases from J; bases unmatched to any gene: 7. CDR1 is SQVTM and CDR2 is ANQGSEA in the germline V gene. This CDR3 is 15 amino acids long.

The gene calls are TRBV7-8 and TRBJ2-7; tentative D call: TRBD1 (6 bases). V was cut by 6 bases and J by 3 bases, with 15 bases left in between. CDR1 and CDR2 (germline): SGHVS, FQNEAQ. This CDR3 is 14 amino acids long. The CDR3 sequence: CASSEGVQGYEQYF. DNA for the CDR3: TGTGCCAGCAGTGAAGGGGTACAGGGCTACGAGCAGTACTTC.

This CDR3 reads CASKDREQYF. The DNA of the CDR3 is TGTGCCAGCAAAGACAGAGAGCAGTACTTC. The rearrangement links TRBV28 to TRBJ2-7; D is perhaps TRBD1 (5 bases). CDR1 is MDHEN, CDR2 SYDVKM, per germline. This CDR3 contains 10 residues. V gave up 7 bases and J gave up 7 bases, with 8 bases separating them.

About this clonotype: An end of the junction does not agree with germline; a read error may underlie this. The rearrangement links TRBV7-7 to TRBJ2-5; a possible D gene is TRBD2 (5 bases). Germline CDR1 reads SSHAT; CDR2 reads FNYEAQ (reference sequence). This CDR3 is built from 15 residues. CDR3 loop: CASSPSRHFQETQYF. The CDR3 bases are TGTGCTAGCAGCCCTAGCAGACATTTCCAAGAGACCCAGTACTTC. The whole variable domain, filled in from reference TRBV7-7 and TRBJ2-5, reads GAGVSQSPRYKVTKRGQDVTLRCDPISSHATLYWYQQALGQGPEFLTYFNYEAQPDKSGLPSDRFSAERPEGSISTLTIQRTEQRDSAMYRCASSPSRHFQETQYFGPGTRLLVL.

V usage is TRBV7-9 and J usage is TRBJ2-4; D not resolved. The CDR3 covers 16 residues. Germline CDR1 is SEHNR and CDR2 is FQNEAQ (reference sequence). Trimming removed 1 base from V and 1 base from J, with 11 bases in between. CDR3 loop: CASSLDPSFAKNIQYF. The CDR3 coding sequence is TGTGCCAGCAGCTTAGACCCATCTTTCGCCAAAAACATTCAGTACTTC.

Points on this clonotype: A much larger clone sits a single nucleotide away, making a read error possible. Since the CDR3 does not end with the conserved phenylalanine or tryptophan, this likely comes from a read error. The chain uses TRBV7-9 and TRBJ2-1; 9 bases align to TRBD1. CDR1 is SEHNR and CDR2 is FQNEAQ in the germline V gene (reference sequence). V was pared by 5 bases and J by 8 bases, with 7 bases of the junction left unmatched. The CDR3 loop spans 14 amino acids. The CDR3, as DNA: TGTGCCAGCAGCCCCCGGGACAGGGAGTATGAGCAGTTCTTA. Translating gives CASSPRDREYEQFL.

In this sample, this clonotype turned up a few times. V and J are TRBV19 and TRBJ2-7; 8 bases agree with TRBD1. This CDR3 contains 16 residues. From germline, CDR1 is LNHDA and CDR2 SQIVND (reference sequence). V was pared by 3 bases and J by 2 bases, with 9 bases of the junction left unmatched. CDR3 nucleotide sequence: TGTGCCAGTAGTATTGCGTCGGACAGGGCTACCTACGAGCAGTACTTC. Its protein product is CASSIASDRATYEQYF.